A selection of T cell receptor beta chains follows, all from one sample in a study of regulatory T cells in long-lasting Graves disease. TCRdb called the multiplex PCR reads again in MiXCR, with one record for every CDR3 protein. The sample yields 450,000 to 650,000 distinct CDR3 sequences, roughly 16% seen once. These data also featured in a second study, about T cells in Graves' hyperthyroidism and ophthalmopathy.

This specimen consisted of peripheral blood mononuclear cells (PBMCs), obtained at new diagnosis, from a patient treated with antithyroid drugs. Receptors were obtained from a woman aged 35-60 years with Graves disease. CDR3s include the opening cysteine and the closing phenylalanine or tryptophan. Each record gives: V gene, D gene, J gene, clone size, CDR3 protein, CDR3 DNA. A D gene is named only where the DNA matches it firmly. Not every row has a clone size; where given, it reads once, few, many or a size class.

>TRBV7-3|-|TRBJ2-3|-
CASSEGAAPGTDTQYF
TGTGCCAGCAGCGAAGGGGCAGCTCCTGGGACAGATACGCAGTATTTT
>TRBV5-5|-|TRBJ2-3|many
CASSLGGHSTDTQYF
TGTGCCAGCAGCTTGGGGGGGCATAGCACAGATACGCAGTATTTT
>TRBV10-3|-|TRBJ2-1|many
CAISESKGGGLYNEQFF
TGTGCCATCAGTGAGTCGAAAGGCGGGGGCCTTTACAATGAGCAGTTCTTC
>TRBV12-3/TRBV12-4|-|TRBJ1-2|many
CASSASGPYGYTF
TGTGCCAGCAGTGCCTCGGGGCCCTATGGCTACACCTTC
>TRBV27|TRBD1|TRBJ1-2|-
CASTRGGGDGYTF
TGTGCCAGCACGCGAGGGGGCGGGGATGGCTACACCTTC
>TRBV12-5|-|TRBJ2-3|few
CASGAWDKPTDTQYF
TGTGCTAGTGGTGCGTGGGACAAACCCACAGATACGCAGTATTTT
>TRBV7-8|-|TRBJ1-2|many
CASSYHRVVSYGYTF
TGTGCCAGCAGCTATCACAGGGTCGTGAGCTATGGCTACACCTTC
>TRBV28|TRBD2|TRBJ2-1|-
CASSPNPAGGPRNEQFF
TGTGCCAGCAGTCCGAACCCAGCGGGAGGGCCGCGGAATGAGCAGTTCTTC
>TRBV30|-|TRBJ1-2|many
CAWSVQQGVLGGYTF
TGTGCCTGGAGTGTACAGCAGGGCGTCCTGGGTGGCTACACCTTC
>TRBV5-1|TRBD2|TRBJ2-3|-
CASSTSGGASDTQYF
TGCGCCAGCAGCACTAGCGGGGGGGCCTCAGATACGCAGTATTTT
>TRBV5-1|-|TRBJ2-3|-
CASSFDDPHTDTQYF
TGCGCCAGCAGCTTTGATGACCCCCACACCGATACGCAGTATTTT
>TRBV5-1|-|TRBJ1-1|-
CASSLLWSTEAFF
TGCGCCAGCAGTCTCCTATGGAGCACTGAAGCTTTCTTT
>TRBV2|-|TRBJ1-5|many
CASSERLVGYNQPQHF
TGTGCCAGCAGTGAAAGACTCGTGGGTTACAATCAGCCCCAGCATTTT
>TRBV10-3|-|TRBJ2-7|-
CAISELTDYEQYF
TGTGCCATCAGTGAGTTAACAGACTACGAGCAGTACTTC
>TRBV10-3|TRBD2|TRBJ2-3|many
CAISESIAGARDTQYF
TGTGCCATCAGTGAATCTATAGCGGGGGCGCGAGATACGCAGTATTTT
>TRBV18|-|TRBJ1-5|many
CASSRSTGMDQPQHF
TGTGCCAGCTCACGATCGACAGGAATGGATCAGCCCCAGCATTTT
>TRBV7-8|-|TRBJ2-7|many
CASSLFNDAQYF
TGTGCCAGCAGCTTATTCAACGATGCGCAGTACTTC
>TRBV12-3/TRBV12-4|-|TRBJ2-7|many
CASSLGPGTYEQYF
TGTGCCAGCAGTTTAGGTCCGGGTACCTACGAGCAGTACTTC
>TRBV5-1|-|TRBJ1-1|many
CASSEGSGGTEAFF
TGCGCCAGCAGCGAGGGATCGGGCGGCACTGAAGCTTTCTTT
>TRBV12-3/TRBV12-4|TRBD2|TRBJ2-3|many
CASSFSGGRADTQYF
TGTGCCAGCAGTTTTTCCGGGGGGAGGGCAGATACGCAGTATTTT
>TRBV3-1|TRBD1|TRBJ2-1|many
CASSQSSPQGAEFF
TGTGCCAGCAGCCAATCTTCCCCACAGGGGGCGGAGTTCTTC
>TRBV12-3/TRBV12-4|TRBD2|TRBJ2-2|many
CASRPSTSGSGELFF
TGTGCCAGCAGACCCTCGACTAGCGGCTCCGGGGAGCTGTTTTTT
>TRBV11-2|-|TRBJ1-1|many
CASSLEVVNTEAFF
TGTGCCAGCAGCTTAGAGGTGGTGAACACTGAAGCTTTCTTT
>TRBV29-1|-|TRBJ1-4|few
CSVGAGAGEKLFF
TGCAGCGTTGGGGCCGGGGCGGGTGAAAAACTGTTTTTT
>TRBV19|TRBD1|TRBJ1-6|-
CASMLTGGNNSPLHF
TGTGCCAGTATGCTGACAGGGGGAAATAATTCACCCCTCCACTTT
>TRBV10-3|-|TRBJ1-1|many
CAISRRGTTEAFF
TGTGCCATCAGTCGGCGAGGGACCACTGAAGCTTTCTTT